This T cell receptor (beta chain) was captured in a study of T cells in Graves' hyperthyroidism and ophthalmopathy. General study points: Ophthalmopathy was identified by the model a median roughly 6.5 months ahead of onset.

The germline V gene encodes CDR1 LNHDA and CDR2 SQIVND (reference sequence). The CDR3 runs 13 residues. Trimming pared 6 bases from V and 5 bases from J, leaving 13 bases between. The source material, RNA transcripts, was used to amplify TCR beta CDR3 regions. First-round RT-PCR with HTBI primers amplified the TCR CDR3 region. Using its own MiXCR run on the multiplex PCR reads, TCRdb lists one record per CDR3 protein. The table has 600,000 or so distinct CDR3 sequences, more than 13% seen once. This clonotype was seen more than once but under ten times. Its antigen remains unknown. Sequencing was done on a sample of blood. The chain has TRBV19 and TRBJ2-5; no definite D call. This receptor was identified in a young woman with Graves' ophthalmopathy. CDR3 amino acids: CASRISGGETQYF. The DNA for the CDR3 is TGTGCCAGTAGAATCTCTGGTGGCGAGACCCAGTACTTC. Complete variable domain (other parts from reference TRBV19 and TRBJ2-5): DGGITQSPKYLFRKEGQNVTLSCEQNLNHDAMYWYRQDPGQGLRLIYYSQIVNDFQKGDIAEGYSVSREKKESFPLTVTSAQKNPTAFYLCASRISGGETQYFGPGTRLLVL.